This T cell receptor (beta chain) was identified in a study of CD8 T cells in ankylosing spondylitis. Each CDR3 protein gets one entry after TCRdb re-called the 5' RACE reads with MiXCR. The repertoire has roughly 260,000 distinct CDR3 sequences, 15% to 20% of them found once; the top ten carry less than 9%. Whole-study findings and limits: Reportedly, disease-linked clones are significantly enriched in ankylosing spondylitis patients' matched synovial fluid. Characteristic of ankylosing spondylitis blood, it appeared, was a TCR beta motif comprising about eight highly homologous variants. Past research had described some motif variants in reactive arthritis synovial fluid and blood.

About this clonotype: The target antigen is unknown.

The CDR3 sequence is 14 residues long. Germline V CDR1 and CDR2: DFQATT, SNEGSKA (reference sequence). V gave up 7 bases and J gave up 0 bases, with 13 bases separating them. The chain links TRBV20-1 to TRBJ2-1; TRBD2 might be the D (7 bases). The sample comprised blood, either unsorted or a sorted T cell fraction (not recorded which). This clonotype originated in a male donor with ankylosing spondylitis or in good health (not recorded which). The DNA for the CDR3 is TGCAGTGGAGGGGGGGCCAGCTCCTACAATGAGCAGTTCTTC. Amino acid sequence: CSGGGASSYNEQFF.